These T cell receptor beta chains were read from a single sample in a study of CD4 T cells in relation to SARS-CoV-2 and coronaviruses. Antigens of these TCRs are unknown. Sequencing used immunoSEQ multiplex PCR; TCRdb keeps in-frame clones, though not all of them. The repertoire has 41,000 or so clones, approximately 86% of them found once; the top ten carry roughly 4.7%. The sample consisted of naive CD4+ T cells from PBMCs, cultured in vitro. These receptors were obtained from an adult with COVID-19. Each CDR3 is given with its conserved first and last residue. Each record gives: CDR3 protein, CDR3 DNA, V gene, clone size, D gene, J gene. The D gene is left open where the match is weak. Size is stated for part of the rows, as once, few or many counts, or as a class when the clone is expanded.

CDR3: CASSFRAPTSPYEQYF
DNA: TGTGCCAGCAGCTTCCGAGCCCCGACTTCCCCCTACGAGCAGTACTTC
V: TRBV7-2
size: NA
D: NA
J: TRBJ2-7

CDR3: CASSLVSGNYEQYF
DNA: TGTGCCAGCAGCTTAGTTTCAGGAAACTACGAGCAGTACTTC
V: TRBV7-8
size: NA
D: NA
J: TRBJ2-7

CDR3: CASSLTPGQAYEQYF
DNA: TGTGCCAGCAGCCTCACTCCGGGACAGGCCTACGAGCAGTACTTC
V: TRBV2
size: NA
D: TRBD1
J: TRBJ2-7

CDR3: CASKMGGSGANVLTF
DNA: TGTGCCAGCAAAATGGGGGGCTCTGGGGCCAACGTCCTGACTTTC
V: TRBV27
size: NA
D: NA
J: TRBJ2-6

CDR3: CASEQGSNTGELFF
DNA: TGCGCCAGCGAACAGGGGTCGAACACCGGGGAGCTGTTTTTT
V: TRBV5-1
size: few
D: TRBD1
J: TRBJ2-2

CDR3: CSVELAENVWNEQFF
DNA: TGCAGCGTTGAGTTAGCGGAGAACGTATGGAATGAGCAGTTCTTC
V: TRBV29-1
size: NA
D: NA
J: TRBJ2-1

CDR3: CASSQVVTRQRPPKNTQYF
DNA: TGTGCCAGCAGCCAAGTTGTTACCCGCCAGCGACCCCCTAAAAATACGCAGTATTTT
V: TRBV3-1/TRBV3-2
size: NA
D: NA
J: TRBJ2-3

CDR3: CASAGGDPPYEQYF
DNA: TGCGCCAGCGCGGGGGGGGACCCTCCCTACGAGCAGTACTTC
V: TRBV5-1
size: NA
D: TRBD2
J: TRBJ2-7

CDR3: CASSFQDLNEQFF
DNA: TGTGCCAGCAGCTTTCAGGACCTCAATGAGCAGTTCTTC
V: TRBV11-1
size: NA
D: NA
J: TRBJ2-1

CDR3: CASSDRVGNQPQHF
DNA: TGTGCCAGCAGCGACCGAGTCGGCAATCAGCCCCAGCATTTT
V: TRBV2
size: few
D: NA
J: TRBJ1-5

CDR3: CASSFLQGPPTTNEKLFF
DNA: TGTGCCAGCAGTTTCCTACAGGGGCCACCTACAACTAATGAAAAACTGTTTTTT
V: TRBV28
size: NA
D: TRBD1
J: TRBJ1-4

CDR3: CAWSSRGTGELFF
DNA: TGTGCCTGGAGTTCCCGGGGCACCGGGGAGCTGTTTTTT
V: TRBV30
size: NA
D: NA
J: TRBJ2-2

CDR3: CAWKREGVGEQFF
DNA: TGTGCCTGGAAGCGGGAGGGGGTCGGGGAGCAGTTCTTC
V: TRBV30
size: NA
D: TRBD2
J: TRBJ2-1

CDR3: CASTLGLKNTEAFF
DNA: TGTGCCAGCACCCTGGGGCTAAAGAACACTGAAGCTTTCTTT
V: TRBV28
size: NA
D: NA
J: TRBJ1-1

CDR3: CASSFQETQYF
DNA: TGTGCCAGCAGTTTCCAAGAGACCCAGTACTTC
V: TRBV27
size: NA
D: NA
J: TRBJ2-5

CDR3: CASSQQRETQYF
DNA: TGTGCCAGTAGTCAACAAAGGGAGACCCAGTACTTC
V: TRBV19
size: NA
D: NA
J: TRBJ2-5

CDR3: CASSLGPQGAEAFF
DNA: TGTGCCAGCAGCCTAGGGCCCCAAGGAGCTGAAGCTTTCTTT
V: TRBV3-1/TRBV3-2
size: NA
D: NA
J: TRBJ1-1

CDR3: CASSQGLVRYEQYF
DNA: TGTGCCAGTAGCCAAGGACTAGTTCGCTACGAGCAGTACTTC
V: TRBV19
size: NA
D: TRBD2
J: TRBJ2-7

CDR3: CASSQGLAGGPTGELFF
DNA: TGTGCCAGCAGCCAAGGGTTAGCGGGAGGCCCCACCGGGGAGCTGTTTTTT
V: TRBV3-1/TRBV3-2
size: once
D: TRBD2
J: TRBJ2-2

CDR3: CASSPDRRRPDEQYF
DNA: TGTGCCAGCTCACCAGACAGGCGCCGACCCGACGAGCAGTACTTC
V: TRBV18
size: once
D: NA
J: TRBJ2-7

CDR3: CASSTEDSWTEAFF
DNA: TGTGCCAGTAGTACCGAGGACAGTTGGACTGAAGCTTTCTTT
V: TRBV19
size: NA
D: NA
J: TRBJ1-1

CDR3: CVLFWGDTQYF
DNA: TGTGTCCTCTTTTGGGGTGATACGCAGTATTTT
V: TRBV6-5
size: NA
D: NA
J: TRBJ2-3

CDR3: CASSTRSGTSGTDTQYF
DNA: TGCGCCAGCAGCACTCGTTCCGGGACTAGCGGGACAGATACGCAGTATTTT
V: TRBV4-1
size: NA
D: TRBD2
J: TRBJ2-3

CDR3: CASSPTTGSYEQYF
DNA: TGCGCCAGCAGCCCGACTACGGGGTCCTACGAGCAGTACTTC
V: TRBV4-1
size: NA
D: NA
J: TRBJ2-7

CDR3: CAWSVGNSKNEQYF
DNA: TGTGCCTGGAGTGTCGGCAACTCTAAAAACGAGCAGTACTTC
V: TRBV30
size: few
D: NA
J: TRBJ2-7

CDR3: CASSFGTSGMNEQFF
DNA: TGTGCCAGCTCTTTCGGGACTAGCGGGATGAATGAGCAGTTCTTC
V: TRBV18
size: NA
D: TRBD2
J: TRBJ2-1

CDR3: CASSLGLVYEQYF
DNA: TGTGCCAGCAGTTTGGGGTTGGTCTACGAGCAGTACTTC
V: TRBV27
size: few
D: NA
J: TRBJ2-7

CDR3: CASSLDLGGQPQHF
DNA: TGTGCCAGCAGCTTAGATCTCGGGGGTCAGCCCCAGCATTTT
V: TRBV11-2
size: few
D: NA
J: TRBJ1-5

CDR3: CASSARLAGSLDSYNEQFF
DNA: TGTGCCAGCAGCGCCCGACTAGCGGGATCCTTAGACTCCTACAATGAGCAGTTCTTC
V: TRBV7-8
size: NA
D: TRBD2
J: TRBJ2-1

CDR3: CASSPDRWGTDTQYF
DNA: TGTGCCAGCAGTCCCGACAGGTGGGGCACAGATACGCAGTATTTT
V: TRBV7-3
size: NA
D: NA
J: TRBJ2-3

CDR3: CASSLIGQPQHF
DNA: TGTGCCAGCAGTTTAATAGGTCAGCCCCAGCATTTT
V: TRBV12-3/TRBV12-4
size: NA
D: NA
J: TRBJ1-5

CDR3: CSVVSRDTWYQETQYF
DNA: TGCAGCGTTGTATCCCGAGACACCTGGTACCAAGAGACCCAGTACTTC
V: TRBV29-1
size: NA
D: NA
J: TRBJ2-5

CDR3: CASSIARTLRNEQFF
DNA: TGTGCCAGTAGTATAGCCCGGACTCTCCGCAATGAGCAGTTCTTC
V: TRBV19
size: few
D: NA
J: TRBJ2-1

CDR3: CASSAEGAANYGYTF
DNA: TGTGCCAGCAGCGCCGAGGGGGCTGCTAACTATGGCTACACCTTC
V: TRBV9
size: NA
D: TRBD1
J: TRBJ1-2

CDR3: CASSYYPNTGELFF
DNA: TGTGCCAGCAGTTACTACCCCAACACCGGGGAGCTGTTTTTT
V: TRBV6-5
size: NA
D: NA
J: TRBJ2-2

CDR3: CALERDHNEKLFF
DNA: TGTGCCCTGGAGCGGGACCATAATGAAAAACTGTTTTTT
V: TRBV30
size: NA
D: NA
J: TRBJ1-4

CDR3: CASRNSGRAFYNEQFF
DNA: TGTGCCAGCAGAAACAGCGGGAGGGCCTTCTACAATGAGCAGTTCTTC
V: TRBV28
size: NA
D: TRBD2
J: TRBJ2-1

CDR3: CASSLAPGKNQPQHF
DNA: TGTGCCAGCAGCTTAGCCCCGGGGAAAAATCAGCCCCAGCATTTT
V: TRBV11-3
size: NA
D: NA
J: TRBJ1-5

CDR3: CASSRQGLENIQYF
DNA: TGTGCCAGCAGTCGACAGGGGTTGGAAAACATTCAGTACTTC
V: TRBV6-2/TRBV6-3
size: NA
D: TRBD1
J: TRBJ2-4

CDR3: CASILAGMETQYF
DNA: TGTGCCAGCATACTAGCGGGAATGGAGACCCAGTACTTC
V: TRBV28
size: NA
D: TRBD2
J: TRBJ2-5

CDR3: CASRHSGEEQYF
DNA: TGTGCCAGCAGACACTCAGGGGAGGAGCAGTATTTT
V: TRBV7-9
size: NA
D: NA
J: TRBJ2-3

CDR3: CASSQGYQPQHF
DNA: TGTGCCAGCAGCCAAGGATATCAGCCCCAGCATTTT
V: TRBV3-1/TRBV3-2
size: NA
D: NA
J: TRBJ1-5

CDR3: CASSADRGSYNEQFF
DNA: TGTGCCAGCAGCGCCGACAGGGGGTCCTACAATGAGCAGTTCTTC
V: TRBV7-2
size: NA
D: TRBD1
J: TRBJ2-1